This TCR beta chain was recorded in a study of human T cells and chemical hapten exposure. This clonotype was seen at least ten times. Germline CDR1 is LGHNT and CDR2 is FRNRAP. V lost 3 bases to trimming and J lost 1 base; unmatched junction nucleotides: 6. CDR3 length equals 16 residues. Original processing methods: Samples contained a median of roughly 93,000 TCRs, with a range of roughly 23,224 to 700,000. TCRdb used MiXCR to reprocess the RACE reads, holding one entry per CDR3 protein. The V and J calls were not made by the authors but by TCRdb's processing. This sample carries nearly 95,000 distinct CDR3 sequences, 9.5% to 11% of them seen once, and the ten largest clones take about 2%. Time point denoted: patch test 2, 6 weeks after DPC sensitization. Treatment described: therapeutic diphenylcyclopropenone sensitization with weekly scalp DPC.

The sample consisted of whole blood, taken in connection with sensitization to the hapten diphenylcyclopropenone (DPC). The TCR was taken from a man in his forties with alopecia areata. Some clones in this sample may be carry-over from other donors' samples. The J gene is TRBJ2-1, the V gene TRBV12-5; 7 nucleotides agree with TRBD2. As DNA, the CDR3 is TGTGCTAGTGGTTTCCCTCTCGGGAGGTCCTACAATGAGCAGTTCTTC. Translated, it gives CASGFPLGRSYNEQFF.